These 9 T cell receptor beta chains originate from one sample sequenced in a study of regulatory dendritic cells for organ transplantation. Only in-frame clones appear in the TCRdb table, and some are missing; sequencing was by immunoSEQ multiplex PCR. The profile covers 30,000 or so clones, with roughly 80% appearing a single time and less than 0.11% taken by the ten largest. The sequencing input was naive CD4+ T cells from blood. Regarding subset: CD45RA+ naive T cells. The source of these receptors is a human donor in good health.

V is TRBV19 and J is TRBJ1-5; unclear D gene. CDR1 and CDR2 from the germline V gene are LNHDA and SQIVND (reference sequence). Trimming took off 7 bases at V and 4 bases at J, with 20 bases between the two ends. The CDR3 has 16 residues. In DNA form, the CDR3 reads TGTGCCAGTACCCCCCTTGGTGGCCCCGATAATCAGCCCCAGCATTTT. It specifies CASTPLGGPDNQPQHF. Full variable domain (rest looked up from reference TRBV19 and TRBJ1-5): DGGITQSPKYLFRKEGQNVTLSCEQNLNHDAMYWYRQDPGQGLRLIYYSQIVNDFQKGDIAEGYSVSREKKESFPLTVTSAQKNPTAFYLCASTPLGGPDNQPQHFGDGTRLSIL.

This chain uses TRBV5-6 with TRBJ2-7, with 9 nucleotides matching TRBD1. V lost 3 bases and J lost 2; bases outside the gene matches: 6. The CDR3 covers 15 residues. Germline CDR1 SGHDT, CDR2 YYEEEE. DNA for the CDR3: TGTGCCAGCAGCTCCCCGGGACAGGGTGCCTACGAGCAGTACTTC. Its protein is CASSSPGQGAYEQYF.

The chain carries TRBV6-5 and TRBJ2-2, with a tentative D call TRBD2 (6 bases). Germline CDR1 MNHEY, CDR2 SVGAGI. The CDR3 is 12 residues long. V was shortened by 5 bases and J by 6 bases, with 7 bases between the two germline ends. The CDR3 spells CASSTSPGELFF. The CDR3, as DNA: TGTGCCAGCAGTACTAGCCCCGGGGAGCTGTTTTTT.

J is TRBJ2-1 and V is TRBV7-7; weak D call: TRBD1 (6 bases). CDR3 size: 15 residues. V lost 3 bases and J 6 bases, leaving 15 bases between the germline ends. CDR1 is SSHAT and CDR2 is FNYEAQ in the germline V gene (reference sequence). The CDR3 bases are TGTGCCAGCAGCTTGGATAACAGGGAAGGCAATGAGCAGTTCTTC. Translated: CASSLDNREGNEQFF.

DNA for the CDR3: TGTGCCAGCAGCCTCGACCCGGTCCTTGGGAGTGCTTTCTTT. This codes for CASSLDPVLGSAFF. This chain connects TRBV7-6 to TRBJ1-1; D is undetermined. The V end lost 5 bases, the J end lost 11 bases, and 21 bases lay between the germline ends. CDR1 SGHVS and CDR2 FNYEAQ come from the germline V gene. The CDR3 spans 14 residues.

V usage is TRBV18 and J usage is TRBJ1-1; 8 positions agree with TRBD1. J was trimmed by 0 bases and V by 3 bases; bases with no gene match: 6. The germline CDR1 and CDR2 sequences are KGHSH and LQKENI. The CDR3 runs to 16 residues. The CDR3 DNA reads as TGTGCCAGCTCACCGATGACAGGGGTCATGAACACTGAAGCTTTCTTT. It is translated as CASSPMTGVMNTEAFF.

This clone was detected only once. The CDR3 reads CASSLQGTNEKLFF. DNA for the CDR3: TGTGCCAGCAGCCTACAGGGCACTAATGAAAAACTGTTTTTT. The J gene is TRBJ1-4, the V gene TRBV7-8; perhaps TRBD1 as D (6 bases). The ends were cut back, 5 bases at V and 2 bases at J, with 9 bases in the middle. CDR3 length: 14 residues. Germline CDR1 is SGHVS and CDR2 is FQNEAQ.

The chain carries TRBV11-3 and TRBJ1-1; D not certain. The CDR3 covers 15 residues. CDR1 and CDR2 (germline): SGHNT, YENEEA. The V end was cut by 5 bases, the J end by 1 base, with 14 bases between. CDR3 coding DNA: TGTGCCAGCAGCCAACCCCGCAGGCCGAACACTGAAGCTTTCTTT. Its protein product is CASSQPRRPNTEAFF.

The chain links TRBV4-3 to TRBJ1-5; 11 bases agree with TRBD1. J lost 4 bases, V lost 3 bases, and 2 bases had no gene match. This CDR3 is built from 15 residues. Germline lookup yields CDR1 LGHNA and CDR2 YSLEER. The CDR3, as DNA: TGCGCCAGCAGCCAGGACAGGGGGCTGAATCAGCCCCAGCATTTT. Translated, it gives CASSQDRGLNQPQHF.